This is a list of T cell receptor beta chains from one sample in a study of T cell repertoires in cytomegalovirus infection. Using its own MiXCR run on the reads, TCRdb lists one record per CDR3 protein. Of about 530,000 distinct CDR3 sequences in the sample, 26% were seen once. The sequenced sample consisted of PBMCs. The receptors come from a human donor in good health (CMV status not recorded). Some clones in this sample may be carry-over from other donors' samples. The CDR3 runs from the conserved cysteine through the conserved F or W. A D gene is named only where the DNA matches it firmly. Clone size is given for some rows only: seen once, a few or many times, or a class if the clone is expanded.

>TRBV2|TRBJ1-2|once|-
CASSEGAEGRGYTF
TGTGCCAGCAGTGAAGGGGCAGAGGGCAGAGGCTACACCTTC
>TRBV10-3|TRBJ1-5|few|-
CAIRGDSYNQPQHF
TGTGCCATCAGGGGGGATTCGTACAATCAGCCCCAGCATTTT
>TRBV7-2|TRBJ1-6|-|-
CASSSGTGKGAPLHF
TGTGCCAGCAGCTCAGGGACCGGGAAGGGAGCACCCCTCCACTTT
>TRBV10-3|TRBJ2-3|many|-
CAISDRESDTQYF
TGTGCCATCAGTGACCGGGAATCAGATACGCAGTATTTT
>TRBV7-2|TRBJ1-4|few|-
CASSPRGPTEKLFF
TGTGCCAGCAGCCCCCGGGGCCCTACTGAAAAACTGTTTTTT
>TRBV5-6|TRBJ1-2|few|-
CASSLQGPNYGYTF
TGTGCCAGCAGCTTACAGGGTCCGAACTATGGCTACACCTTC
>TRBV6-2/TRBV6-3|TRBJ2-1|-|TRBD2
CASSAARLAGGEQFF
TGTGCCAGCAGTGCCGCTCGACTAGCGGGAGGTGAGCAGTTCTTC
>TRBV6-1|TRBJ1-4|-|-
CASSTPSSGEKLFF
TGTGCCAGCAGTACCCCAAGCTCGGGGGAAAAACTGTTTTTT
>TRBV7-3|TRBJ2-1|many|-
CASSPGGPLNINEQFF
TGTGCCAGCAGCCCCGGCGGGCCGCTCAATATCAATGAGCAGTTCTTC
>TRBV5-1|TRBJ2-5|few|TRBD2
CASGMTGTGFSGRANPHETQYF
TGCGCCAGCGGAATGACCGGGACAGGGTTTAGCGGGAGGGCCAATCCACACGAGACCCAGTACTTC
>TRBV30|TRBJ1-4|-|-
CAWSAGSSGNEKLFF
TGTGCCTGGAGTGCAGGGTCCAGTGGTAATGAAAAACTGTTTTTT
>TRBV30|TRBJ1-1|-|TRBD1
CAWSPPGDRGQYTEAFF
TGTGCCTGGAGTCCACCGGGGGACAGGGGGCAGTACACTGAAGCTTTCTTT
>TRBV27|TRBJ2-1|few|-
CATRRADSYNEQFF
TGTGCCACCCGGAGAGCGGACTCCTACAATGAGCAGTTCTTC
>TRBV20-1|TRBJ2-5|-|-
CSARVTQETQYF
TGCAGTGCTAGAGTAACCCAAGAGACCCAGTACTTC
>TRBV7-6|TRBJ1-5|few|-
CASSPGVRGRNDGQPQHF
TGTGCCAGCAGCCCAGGGGTCCGGGGCCGAAATGATGGTCAGCCCCAGCATTTT
>TRBV29-1|TRBJ1-4|-|-
CSVVDGDEKLFF
TGCAGCGTTGTGGACGGTGATGAAAAACTGTTTTTT
>TRBV4-3|TRBJ2-4|once|-
CASSQDQGRGNIQYF
TGCGCCAGCAGCCAAGATCAGGGCCGGGGAAACATTCAGTACTTC
>TRBV10-3|TRBJ1-2|many|-
CAISESTTFTPGPRDINYGYTF
TGTGCCATCAGTGAGTCGACCACTTTTACCCCGGGACCCCGAGATATTAACTATGGCTACACCTTC
>TRBV4-3|TRBJ2-5|few|-
CASSPSRGTSQETQYF
TGCGCCAGCAGCCCGAGCCGAGGGACCTCTCAAGAGACCCAGTACTTC
>TRBV7-2|TRBJ2-7|many|TRBD2
CASSQMGLAPYEQYF
TGTGCCAGCAGCCAAATGGGACTAGCGCCCTACGAGCAGTACTTC
>TRBV7-2|TRBJ2-1|many|-
CASSTDWGNEQFF
TGTGCCAGCAGCACGGACTGGGGGAATGAGCAGTTCTTC
>TRBV7-2|TRBJ1-5|many|-
CASSPRIGLNQPQHF
TGTGCCAGCAGCCCCAGAATTGGGCTGAATCAGCCCCAGCATTTT
>TRBV5-1|TRBJ1-1|-|-
CASSPSGILWNTEAFF
TGCGCCAGCAGCCCGTCAGGGATCCTATGGAACACTGAAGCTTTCTTT
>TRBV19|TRBJ1-3|-|-
CASSSRDGPNTIYF
TGTGCCAGTAGTTCCCGGGACGGTCCGAACACCATATATTTT
>TRBV7-2|TRBJ2-3|-|-
CASSIGFSDTQYF
TGTGCCAGCAGCATCGGGTTTAGCGATACGCAGTATTTT
>TRBV7-2|TRBJ2-1|many|-
CASSFPALNEQFF
TGTGCCAGCAGCTTCCCGGCCCTCAATGAGCAGTTCTTC
>TRBV29-1|TRBJ1-1|-|-
CSVGVAGAFF
TGCAGCGTTGGGGTAGCGGGAGCTTTCTTT
>TRBV20-1|TRBJ1-2|-|TRBD1
CSARRGTNYGYTF
TGCAGTGCCCGCAGGGGGACTAACTATGGCTACACCTTC
>TRBV6-5|TRBJ1-4|-|-
CASSYGGNEKLFF
TGTGCCAGCAGTTACGGGGGGAATGAAAAACTGTTTTTT
>TRBV7-8|TRBJ1-2|-|-
CASSLEQGFFGGYTF
TGTGCCAGCAGCTTAGAGCAGGGGTTTTTTGGTGGCTACACCTTC
>TRBV7-4|TRBJ1-3|-|-
CASSPANTVRSGNTIYF
TGTGCCAGCAGCCCAGCAAATACGGTTCGCTCTGGAAACACCATATATTTT
>TRBV20-1|TRBJ2-3|once|-
CSAAPDFGGSTDTQYF
TGCAGTGCTGCACCGGACTTTGGCGGTAGCACAGATACGCAGTATTTT
>TRBV11-3|TRBJ2-1|-|-
CASSPPFNQGQFF
TGTGCCAGCAGCCCCCCTTTTAATCAGGGGCAGTTCTTC
>TRBV25-1|TRBJ2-2|-|TRBD2
CASSGASGRTGELFF
TGTGCCAGCAGCGGTGCTAGCGGGAGGACCGGGGAGCTGTTTTTT
>TRBV11-3|TRBJ1-6|many|-
CASRPPGTDNSPLHF
TGTGCCAGCAGGCCCCCCGGGACCGATAATTCACCCCTCCACTTT
>TRBV4-2|TRBJ2-2|-|-
CASSQEWDTGELFF
TGTGCCAGCAGCCAAGAGTGGGACACCGGGGAGCTGTTTTTT
>TRBV20-1|TRBJ1-5|-|TRBD1
CSALVRGQFNQPQHF
TGCAGTGCCCTAGTTAGGGGACAGTTCAATCAGCCCCAGCATTTT
>TRBV6-1|TRBJ2-2|-|-
CASGENTGELFF
TGTGCCAGCGGGGAGAACACCGGGGAGCTGTTTTTT
>TRBV6-5|TRBJ1-3|-|-
CASSLQGWDTIYF
TGTGCCAGCAGTCTACAGGGATGGGACACCATATATTTT
>TRBV7-2|TRBJ1-4|-|-
CASSFSQGKNEKLFF
TGTGCCAGCAGCTTTAGTCAAGGCAAGAATGAAAAACTGTTTTTT
>TRBV28|TRBJ2-7|few|TRBD1
CASSPLTYGQGTSYEQYF
TGTGCCAGCAGTCCGCTTACCTATGGACAGGGGACTTCCTACGAGCAGTACTTC
>TRBV7-9|TRBJ2-1|many|-
CASSFQTGTDRYNEQFF
TGTGCCAGCAGCTTCCAGACAGGAACGGATCGGTACAATGAGCAGTTCTTC